This TCR beta chain was obtained from a study of breast tumors, draining lymph nodes, adjacent tissues. Broader study findings: Compared with lymph nodes, tumors were less diverse; compared with nontumor tissue, more.

Breast cancer patients provided tissue from their axillary draining lymph nodes. Germline V CDR1 and CDR2: SGHTA, FQGNSA. The CDR3 consists of 19 residues. With 5 bases clipped from V and 1 base from J, the junction kept 9 bases outside the gene matches. From the multiplex PCR reads, TCRdb called clonotypes with MiXCR, one entry per CDR3 protein. The repertoire includes some 250,000 distinct CDR3 sequences, less than 45% of them detected once, and approximately 3.6% sits in the top ten. This clonotype was recorded at least ten times. Its target is unknown. The chain joins TRBV7-2 to TRBJ2-1; 15 bases agree with TRBD2. The sequence derives from a female donor with breast cancer. Some clones in this sample may be carry-over from other donors' samples. Material for sequencing was axillary lymph node tissue. The CDR3 DNA sequence: TGTGCCAGCAGCGGGGCCGGGACTAGCGGGAGGAGGTCCTACAATGAGCAGTTCTTC. Its protein is CASSGAGTSGRRSYNEQFF. Supplemented by reference TRBV7-2 and TRBJ2-1, the full variable domain reads GAGVSQSPSNKVTEKGKDVELRCDPISGHTALYWYRQSLGQGLEFLIYFQGNSAPDKSGLPSDRFSAERTGGSVSTLTIQRTQQEDSAVYLCASSGAGTSGRRSYNEQFFGPGTRLTVL.